Reported below is one T cell receptor (beta chain). The data derive from a study of Ad26.COV2.S vaccination and SARS-CoV-2 variants. Trimming took 6 bases from V and 6 from J; bases not matched to a gene: 15. The CDR3 is 15 amino acids. Looked up from germline, CDR1 is SGHDT and CDR2 is YYEEEE. Sequenced by immunoSEQ multiplex PCR; TCRdb stores in-frame clones only, minus some. The table lists about 350,000 clones, less than 90% of them singletons, with around 6.4% in the top ten. As for treatment: 15 to 20 received Ad26.COV2.S at low or high dose, single or two shots; 5 received placebo; per-sample allocation not given. The samples date from day 63 after the first vaccine or placebo injection.

This receptor was identified in a person aged 18-65 years who received the Ad26.COV2.S COVID-19 vaccine or a placebo. Sequenced here: peripheral blood, sampled in a trial of Ad26.COV2.S vaccine versus placebo. This chain links TRBV5-6 with TRBJ2-7; TRBD1 agrees at 7 bases. CDR3 nucleotides: TGTGCCAGCACCCCTCCGGGAAGGGGGCGATTCGAGCAGTACTTC. It encodes CASTPPGRGRFEQYF.